These T cell receptor beta chains were read from a single sample in a study of shared clonotypes between healthy human individuals. The method was immunoSEQ multiplex PCR; TCRdb's version includes in-frame clones alone and lacks a portion of them. Here the sample spans about 2 million clones, 95% being singletons. Input material: naive CD4+ T cells sorted from blood. Receptors were obtained from a man between 18 and 35 years old in good health. CDR3s include the opening cysteine and the closing phenylalanine or tryptophan. The order of the fields is V gene, J gene, clone size, CDR3 length, D gene, CDR3 protein, CDR3 DNA. The D gene is left open where the match is weak. For some rows the clone size is stated as once, few or many, or as a class when expanded; others skip it.

V gene: TRBV25-1; J gene: TRBJ1-2; clone size: NA; CDR3 length: 13; D gene: NA; CDR3 protein: CASSDRKNYGYTF; CDR3 DNA: TGTGCCAGCAGTGACAGAAAGAACTATGGCTACACCTTC
V gene: TRBV11-3; J gene: TRBJ2-2; clone size: NA; CDR3 length: 15; D gene: NA; CDR3 protein: CASSLAGQNTGELFF; CDR3 DNA: TGTGCCAGCAGCTTAGCTGGACAAAACACCGGGGAGCTGTTTTTT
V gene: TRBV28; J gene: TRBJ2-3; clone size: NA; CDR3 length: 14; D gene: NA; CDR3 protein: CASKMGGHTDTQYF; CDR3 DNA: TGTGCCAGCAAAATGGGGGGGCACACAGATACGCAGTATTTT
V gene: TRBV18; J gene: TRBJ1-6; clone size: NA; CDR3 length: 15; D gene: NA; CDR3 protein: CASSPLDSNNSPLHF; CDR3 DNA: TGTGCCAGCTCACCTCTCGACAGTAATAATTCACCCCTCCACTTT
V gene: TRBV19; J gene: TRBJ1-4; clone size: NA; CDR3 length: 14; D gene: NA; CDR3 protein: CASSLTGHGEKLFF; CDR3 DNA: TGTGCCAGTAGTCTAACGGGACACGGGGAAAAACTGTTTTTT
V gene: TRBV7-2; J gene: TRBJ2-1; clone size: once; CDR3 length: 13; D gene: NA; CDR3 protein: CATHLKIRNEQFF; CDR3 DNA: TGTGCCACCCACCTGAAAATTCGTAATGAGCAGTTCTTC
V gene: TRBV7-8; J gene: TRBJ2-3; clone size: NA; CDR3 length: 16; D gene: NA; CDR3 protein: CASSLGLFASTDTQYF; CDR3 DNA: TGTGCCAGCAGCTTGGGCCTATTCGCAAGCACAGATACGCAGTATTTT
V gene: TRBV7-2; J gene: TRBJ1-4; clone size: once; CDR3 length: 15; D gene: TRBD1; CDR3 protein: CASSSTGRRDEKLFF; CDR3 DNA: TGTGCCAGCAGCTCGACAGGGAGGCGGGATGAAAAACTGTTTTTT
V gene: TRBV9; J gene: TRBJ2-6; clone size: NA; CDR3 length: 15; D gene: NA; CDR3 protein: CASSVAASGANVLTF; CDR3 DNA: TGTGCCAGCAGCGTAGCAGCCTCTGGGGCCAACGTCCTGACTTTC
V gene: TRBV30; J gene: TRBJ2-1; clone size: once; CDR3 length: 14; D gene: TRBD2; CDR3 protein: CAWSQRGRNNEQFF; CDR3 DNA: TGTGCCTGGAGTCAGCGGGGGAGAAACAATGAGCAGTTCTTC
V gene: TRBV20-1; J gene: TRBJ2-7; clone size: NA; CDR3 length: 10; D gene: TRBD1; CDR3 protein: CSARGKGTAF; CDR3 DNA: TGCAGTGCTAGAGGAAAAGGGACAGCCTTC
V gene: TRBV14; J gene: TRBJ2-3; clone size: NA; CDR3 length: 12; D gene: NA; CDR3 protein: CASSQEEDTQYF; CDR3 DNA: TGTGCCAGCAGCCAAGAGGAAGATACGCAGTATTTT
V gene: TRBV7-9; J gene: TRBJ1-1; clone size: NA; CDR3 length: 15; D gene: TRBD1; CDR3 protein: CASSLGDRVTTEAFF; CDR3 DNA: TGTGCCAGCAGCTTAGGGGACAGGGTGACCACTGAAGCTTTCTTT
V gene: TRBV7-9; J gene: TRBJ2-6; clone size: once; CDR3 length: 19; D gene: TRBD2; CDR3 protein: CASSPGLAAILSGANVLTF; CDR3 DNA: TGTGCCAGCAGCCCAGGACTAGCGGCTATCCTCTCTGGGGCCAACGTCCTGACTTTC
V gene: TRBV7-2; J gene: TRBJ1-4; clone size: NA; CDR3 length: 18; D gene: NA; CDR3 protein: CASSSLGTAIATNEKLFF; CDR3 DNA: TGTGCCAGCAGTTCCCTCGGGACGGCCATTGCAACTAATGAAAAACTGTTTTTT
V gene: TRBV2; J gene: TRBJ1-5; clone size: NA; CDR3 length: 13; D gene: NA; CDR3 protein: CASRGDSNQPQHF; CDR3 DNA: TGTGCCAGCAGGGGGGATAGCAATCAGCCCCAGCATTTT
V gene: TRBV5-6; J gene: TRBJ1-5; clone size: NA; CDR3 length: 15; D gene: TRBD1; CDR3 protein: CASSLGQGLNQPQHF; CDR3 DNA: TGTGCCAGCAGCTTGGGACAGGGGCTTAATCAGCCCCAGCATTTT
V gene: TRBV2; J gene: TRBJ2-3; clone size: NA; CDR3 length: 18; D gene: TRBD1; CDR3 protein: CASSETRTGGFLTDTQYF; CDR3 DNA: TGTGCCAGCAGCGAGACTCGGACAGGGGGCTTTTTGACAGATACGCAGTATTTT
V gene: TRBV7-9; J gene: TRBJ2-2; clone size: NA; CDR3 length: 14; D gene: NA; CDR3 protein: CASSLAGDPGELFF; CDR3 DNA: TGTGCCAGCAGCTTAGCGGGGGACCCCGGGGAGCTGTTTTTT
V gene: TRBV2; J gene: TRBJ2-3; clone size: NA; CDR3 length: 19; D gene: TRBD2; CDR3 protein: CASSSPWGTSGGLTDTQYF; CDR3 DNA: TGTGCCAGCAGTTCCCCGTGGGGGACTAGCGGGGGCCTCACAGATACGCAGTATTTT
V gene: TRBV11-2; J gene: TRBJ2-5; clone size: NA; CDR3 length: 15; D gene: NA; CDR3 protein: CASSLAARPGETQYF; CDR3 DNA: TGTGCCAGCAGCTTAGCGGCACGCCCGGGGGAGACCCAGTACTTC
V gene: TRBV6-1; J gene: TRBJ1-5; clone size: NA; CDR3 length: 14; D gene: NA; CDR3 protein: CAAQSGLLNQPQHF; CDR3 DNA: TGTGCCGCCCAAAGCGGGCTGTTAAATCAGCCCCAGCATTTT
V gene: TRBV7-2; J gene: TRBJ1-5; clone size: NA; CDR3 length: 13; D gene: NA; CDR3 protein: CASSASRGGPQHF; CDR3 DNA: TGTGCCAGCAGCGCCTCGCGGGGTGGGCCCCAGCATTTT
V gene: TRBV9; J gene: TRBJ2-2; clone size: NA; CDR3 length: 20; D gene: NA; CDR3 protein: CASSVGPMVGTEANTGELFF; CDR3 DNA: TGTGCCAGCAGCGTAGGTCCTATGGTGGGGACGGAAGCGAACACCGGGGAGCTGTTTTTT
V gene: TRBV2; J gene: TRBJ1-4; clone size: once; CDR3 length: 13; D gene: NA; CDR3 protein: CASSGRPNEKLFF; CDR3 DNA: TGTGCCAGCTCGGGCAGGCCTAATGAAAAACTGTTTTTT
V gene: TRBV11-3; J gene: TRBJ2-7; clone size: once; CDR3 length: 15; D gene: TRBD1; CDR3 protein: CASSLGTGDSYEQYF; CDR3 DNA: TGTGCCAGCAGCTTAGGGACAGGGGACTCCTACGAGCAGTACTTC
V gene: TRBV6-6; J gene: TRBJ1-1; clone size: NA; CDR3 length: 12; D gene: NA; CDR3 protein: CASSLVESEAFF; CDR3 DNA: TGTGCCAGCAGCCTTGTGGAGTCTGAAGCTTTCTTT
V gene: TRBV30; J gene: TRBJ2-6; clone size: NA; CDR3 length: 15; D gene: NA; CDR3 protein: CAWSTGQIGANVLTF; CDR3 DNA: TGTGCCTGGAGTACTGGACAGATTGGGGCCAACGTCCTGACTTTC
V gene: TRBV2; J gene: TRBJ2-5; clone size: NA; CDR3 length: 11; D gene: NA; CDR3 protein: CASSGAETQYF; CDR3 DNA: TGTGCCAGCAGTGGGGCGGAGACCCAGTACTTC
V gene: TRBV4-3; J gene: TRBJ2-1; clone size: NA; CDR3 length: 16; D gene: NA; CDR3 protein: CASSQDLRGSYNEQFF; CDR3 DNA: TGCGCCAGCAGCCAAGATTTGAGGGGGTCCTACAATGAGCAGTTCTTC
V gene: TRBV5-1; J gene: TRBJ1-1; clone size: NA; CDR3 length: 14; D gene: NA; CDR3 protein: CASTDGQPNTEAFF; CDR3 DNA: TGCGCCAGCACCGATGGACAGCCTAACACTGAAGCTTTCTTT
V gene: TRBV14; J gene: TRBJ1-2; clone size: NA; CDR3 length: 15; D gene: NA; CDR3 protein: CASSQDASRGRGYTF; CDR3 DNA: TGTGCCAGCAGCCAAGACGCTTCCCGGGGCCGAGGCTACACCTTC
V gene: TRBV10-3; J gene: TRBJ1-6; clone size: NA; CDR3 length: 15; D gene: NA; CDR3 protein: CAISATGQNNSPLHF; CDR3 DNA: TGTGCCATCAGTGCAACGGGACAAAATAATTCACCCCTCCACTTT
V gene: TRBV19; J gene: TRBJ1-3; clone size: NA; CDR3 length: 16; D gene: NA; CDR3 protein: CASSPEGGQFGNTIYF; CDR3 DNA: TGTGCCAGTAGCCCCGAGGGAGGCCAATTTGGAAACACCATATATTTT
V gene: TRBV10-3; J gene: TRBJ2-2; clone size: NA; CDR3 length: 16; D gene: TRBD1; CDR3 protein: CAISKGTVSNTGELFF; CDR3 DNA: TGTGCCATCAGCAAAGGGACAGTTTCAAACACCGGGGAGCTGTTTTTT
V gene: TRBV6-6; J gene: TRBJ1-3; clone size: NA; CDR3 length: 14; D gene: NA; CDR3 protein: CASRPGGPGNTIYF; CDR3 DNA: TGTGCCAGCAGACCGGGGGGCCCTGGAAACACCATATATTTT
V gene: TRBV11-1; J gene: TRBJ2-1; clone size: NA; CDR3 length: 13; D gene: TRBD2; CDR3 protein: CASSAGGAGEQFF; CDR3 DNA: TGTGCCAGCAGCGCCGGGGGGGCAGGTGAGCAGTTCTTC
V gene: TRBV9; J gene: TRBJ2-2; clone size: NA; CDR3 length: 14; D gene: NA; CDR3 protein: CASSDWQNTGELFF; CDR3 DNA: TGTGCCAGCAGCGATTGGCAGAACACCGGGGAGCTGTTTTTT
V gene: TRBV4-3; J gene: TRBJ1-2; clone size: NA; CDR3 length: 14; D gene: TRBD1; CDR3 protein: CASSQTTGPDSYTF; CDR3 DNA: TGCGCCAGCAGCCAAACGACAGGGCCGGATTCCTACACCTTC
V gene: TRBV4-1; J gene: TRBJ2-7; clone size: NA; CDR3 length: 14; D gene: NA; CDR3 protein: CASSQGAPSYEQYF; CDR3 DNA: TGCGCCAGCAGCCAAGGTGCCCCCTCCTACGAGCAGTACTTC
V gene: TRBV5-1; J gene: TRBJ2-5; clone size: NA; CDR3 length: 14; D gene: TRBD2; CDR3 protein: CASSLGSGVETQYF; CDR3 DNA: TGCGCCAGCAGCTTAGGTAGCGGGGTAGAGACCCAGTACTTC
V gene: TRBV5-4; J gene: TRBJ1-5; clone size: NA; CDR3 length: 14; D gene: NA; CDR3 protein: CASSRDGSNQPQHF; CDR3 DNA: TGTGCCAGCAGCAGGGACGGAAGCAATCAGCCCCAGCATTTT